These 30 T cell receptor beta chains were all obtained from the same sample, sequenced in a study of human T cells and chemical hapten exposure (dated by TCRdb to the early 2020s). Explained via the paper, the time point label denotes: patch test 3, about 24 weeks after DPC sensitization. The treatment or condition label, read with the paper, signifies: therapeutic diphenylcyclopropenone sensitization with weekly scalp DPC. Library prep was done by RACE. The reads were generated on a NextSeq 500. The public reads were run again by TCRdb, first through fastp at Q25 and then through MiXCR, and only productive beta chains were kept. Every distinct CDR3 protein forms one entry, paired with its most common genes and DNA. Present in this sample are approximately 97,000 distinct CDR3 sequences, 25% to 35% of which were seen just once. 10% of the sample is taken by the ten largest. The sequencing here drew on whole blood, taken in connection with sensitization to the hapten diphenylcyclopropenone (DPC). Every receptor here comes from a man aged 40-55 years with alopecia areata. Some clones in this sample may be carry-over from other donors' samples.

This clonotype was detected a few times. The V gene is TRBV28, the J gene TRBJ2-7, with a possible D match to TRBD2 (7 bases). The germline V gene encodes CDR1 MDHEN and CDR2 SYDVKM. The CDR3 runs 12 residues. The germline V and J ends were trimmed by 6 bases and 11 bases, with 17 bases remaining between them. CDR3 coding DNA: TGTGCCAGCAGCACCCAGGGGAGGGTGGAGTACTTC. The encoded protein is CASSTQGRVEYF.

This chain joins TRBV21-1 and TRBJ2-5. TRBV21-1 constitutes a pseudogene. This CDR3 is built from 14 residues. CDR3 loop: CASSKGYQQETQYF. The DNA for the CDR3 is TGTGCCAGCAGCAAAGGCTATCAGCAAGAGACCCAGTACTTC.

The chain uses TRBV29-1 and TRBJ2-6; D gene uncertain. CDR1 and CDR2 (germline): SQVTM, ANQGSEA. This CDR3 is 13 amino acids long. Between the trimmed V and J ends, which lost 3 bases and 4 bases, there was a span of 7 bases. CDR3 coding DNA: TGCAGCGTTGAGATGCAGGGGGCCAACGTCCTGACTTTC. It specifies CSVEMQGANVLTF.

This rearrangement joins TRBV30 to TRBJ2-3, with D perhaps matching TRBD2 (5 bases). Looked up from germline, CDR1 is GTSNPN and CDR2 is SVGIG (reference sequence). Trimming removed 3 bases from V and 1 base from J, with 5 bases in between. This CDR3 has 12 amino acids. In DNA form, the CDR3 reads TGTGCCTGGAGCGGGGGCACAGATACGCAGTATTTT. Its protein is CAWSGGTDTQYF.

The rearrangement uses TRBV11-3 and TRBJ2-4; the match to TRBD2 covers 8 bases. CDR1 and CDR2 (germline): SGHNT, YENEEA. With V trimmed by 5 bases and J by 7 bases, 7 bases remained unmatched. The CDR3 spans 14 residues. CDR3 in DNA: TGTGCCAGCAGCCCAAGTTCTAGCGGGAACATTCAGTACTTC. Protein product: CASSPSSSGNIQYF. Looking up the rest from reference TRBV11-3 and TRBJ2-4 gives the full variable domain: EAGVVQSPRYKIIEKKQPVAFWCNPISGHNTLYWYLQNLGQGPELLIRYENEEAVDDSQLPKDRFSAERLKGVDSTLKIQPAELGDSAVYLCASSPSSSGNIQYFGAGTRLSVL.

In this sample, this clonotype turned up a few times. V is TRBV5-1 and J is TRBJ1-1; 8 bases are shared with TRBD1. This CDR3 region has 14 residues. V shed 4 bases, J shed 7 bases, and the junction held 9 bases outside the gene matches. Germline V gene data show CDR1 as SGHRS and CDR2 as YFSETQ. CDR3 protein: CASSRSGQEIEAFF. CDR3 nucleotide sequence: TGCGCCAGCAGCCGCTCGGGACAGGAGATTGAAGCTTTCTTT. The full variable domain, in which reference TRBV5-1 and TRBJ1-1 provide the parts outside the CDR3, is KAGVTQTPRYLIKTRGQQVTLSCSPISGHRSVSWYQQTPGQGLQFLFEYFSETQRNKGNFPGRFSGRQFSNSRSEMNVSTLELGDSALYLCASSRSGQEIEAFFGQGTRLTVV.

V usage is TRBV2 and J usage is TRBJ1-3; D is undetermined. Between the trimmed V and J ends, which lost 8 bases and 1 base, there was a span of 3 bases. Germline CDR1 reads SNHLY; CDR2 reads FYNNEI. CDR3 length: 11 amino acids. CDR3 bases: TGTGCCAGCCTATCTGGAAACACCATATATTTT. Translation gives CASLSGNTIYF.

V and J are TRBV9 and TRBJ2-3, with 11 bases fitting TRBD2. J lost 4 bases, V lost 3 bases, and 7 bases had no gene match. This CDR3 region has 16 residues. Per the germline V gene, CDR1 is SGDLS and CDR2 is YYNGEE. The CDR3 sequence is CASSATSGSMADTQYF. CDR3 coding DNA: TGTGCCAGCAGCGCAACTAGCGGGAGTATGGCAGATACGCAGTATTTT.

The V gene is TRBV27, the J gene TRBJ2-7, with 10 bases aligning to TRBD1. The CDR3 loop spans 13 amino acids. Germline lookup yields CDR1 MNHEY and CDR2 SMNVEV (reference sequence). With 6 bases clipped from V and 2 bases from J, the junction kept 1 base outside the gene matches. CDR3 nucleotide sequence: TGTGCCAGCAGGGGACAGGGGACCTACGAGCAGTACTTC. Translated, it gives CASRGQGTYEQYF.

V is TRBV11-2 and J is TRBJ2-1, with D hard to call. CDR3 length: 12 residues. Deletions cut 1 base from V and 9 bases from J, with 7 bases between. The germline V gene has CDR1 SGHAT and CDR2 FQNNGV. The CDR3 reads CASSLGVGEQFF. The CDR3 bases are TGTGCCAGCAGCTTAGGCGTAGGTGAGCAGTTCTTC.

This clonotype is medium-sized (0.01 to 0.1%) in the sample. The rearrangement uses TRBV27 and TRBJ2-3, with D perhaps TRBD2 (6 bases). Germline V CDR1 and CDR2: MNHEY, SMNVEV (reference sequence). Trimming took 5 bases from V and 1 from J, leaving 16 bases between them. The CDR3 runs 16 residues. The CDR3 is CASSLRLGLGTDTQYF. In nucleotides, the CDR3 is TGTGCCAGCAGTCTGAGACTAGGGTTGGGCACAGATACGCAGTATTTT.

The chain uses TRBV5-1 and TRBJ1-5; TRBD1 agrees at 10 bases. J gave up 3 bases and V 5 bases, and 14 bases lay outside the gene matches. Germline V CDR1 and CDR2: SGHRS, YFSETQ. CDR3 length: 18 residues. CDR3 bases: TGCGCCAGCAGTCCCGGGACCCGGGACAGGGGAGACAATCAGCCCCAGCATTTT. This translates into CASSPGTRDRGDNQPQHF.

The chain combines TRBV4-1 with TRBJ2-5; TRBD1 matches 12 bases. Germline trimming cut 4 bases from V and 5 bases from J; bases unmatched to any gene: 23. CDR1 is MGHRA and CDR2 is YSYEKL in the germline V gene. The CDR3 runs 21 residues. The CDR3 loop is CASSPAGGDRGRLNLGETQYF. In nucleotides, the CDR3 is TGCGCCAGCAGCCCGGCGGGTGGGGACAGGGGGCGTCTAAACCTGGGGGAGACCCAGTACTTC.

The chain employs TRBV11-3 and TRBJ2-3, with a tentative D call TRBD2 (6 bases). CDR1 is SGHNT and CDR2 is YENEEA in the germline V gene. Trimming took 5 bases from V and 5 from J, leaving 14 bases between them. The CDR3 is 14 residues long. The CDR3 DNA follows: TGTGCCAGCAGCCCAGGAGGGCCGGTAGATACGCAGTATTTT. This gives the protein CASSPGGPVDTQYF.

This sequence joins TRBV6-2 or TRBV6-3 and TRBJ2-1; 9 bases align to TRBD2. V gave up 2 bases and J gave up 6 bases; unmatched junction bases: 5. The CDR3 is 15 residues long. Germline CDR1 reads MNHEY; CDR2 reads SVGEGT. CDR3 coding DNA: TGTGCCAGCAGTTACAGTGCGGGAGGGTCCAATGAGCAGTTCTTC. Protein: CASSYSAGGSNEQFF.

The chain recombines TRBV15 with TRBJ2-3; 11 nucleotides align to TRBD2. The CDR3 runs 16 residues. Germline V lookup: CDR1 LNHNV, CDR2 YYDKDF (reference sequence). With 5 bases clipped from V and 0 bases from J, the junction kept 4 bases outside the gene matches. CDR3 loop: CATSARLAGSTDTQYF. The CDR3, as DNA: TGTGCCACCAGCGCCCGACTAGCGGGGAGCACAGATACGCAGTATTTT.

V is TRBV4-1 and J is TRBJ2-1; 14 bases are a match to TRBD2. From germline, CDR1 is MGHRA and CDR2 YSYEKL. Trimming at V came to 0 bases and at J to 9 bases, leaving 4 bases not matched to a gene. This CDR3 region has 16 residues. The CDR3 nucleotides are TGCGCCAGCAGCCAAGAGGGGACTAGCGGGAGACTTGAGCAGTTCTTC. Its translation is CASSQEGTSGRLEQFF.

At least ten counts were recorded for this clonotype. The CDR3 nucleotides read TGTGCCAGCAGCTTTGGGACAGATACGCAGTATTTT. Protein product: CASSFGTDTQYF. This chain uses TRBV5-6 with TRBJ2-3; D remains unclear. This CDR3 is 12 amino acids long. Germline V gene data show CDR1 as SGHDT and CDR2 as YYEEEE. Trimming pared 2 bases from V and 3 bases from J, leaving 4 bases between.

This clonotype was counted between two and nine times. This chain connects TRBV6-6 to TRBJ2-3, with TRBD2 identical over 8 bases. CDR1 and CDR2 from the germline V gene are MNHNY and SVGAGI (reference sequence). V gave up 5 bases and J gave up 2 bases; unmatched junction bases: 9. The CDR3 is made up of 16 amino acids. CDR3 DNA sequence: TGTGCCAGCAGTCCTTATACTAGCGGACTCACAGATACGCAGTATTTT. Translation: CASSPYTSGLTDTQYF.

This clonotype was observed a handful of times. The genes are TRBV24-1 and TRBJ2-3; D unclear. Trimming left V 3 bases short and J 7 bases short, with 7 bases between. CDR1 is KGHDR, CDR2 SFDVKD, per germline. The CDR3 extends over 12 amino acids. In DNA form, the CDR3 reads TGTGCCACCAGTGATCAGCTTTATACGCAGTATTTT. It yields the protein CATSDQLYTQYF.

The chain joins TRBV6-1 to TRBJ2-3; a weak D match, TRBD2 (5 bases). The V and J ends lost 0 bases and 11 bases respectively, with 15 bases between them. CDR1 is MNHNS, CDR2 SASEGT, per germline. The CDR3 has 14 residues. CDR3 amino acids: CASSEARVARLQYF. The CDR3 bases are TGTGCCAGCAGTGAAGCGAGGGTAGCCCGCTTGCAGTATTTT.

This clonotype turned up a few times. Mismatch with germline at one junction end may stem from a read error. The V call is TRBV5-5, the J call TRBJ1-2, with 7 positions matching TRBD1. The CDR3 is 13 residues long. Germline V gene lookup returns CDR1 SGHKS and CDR2 YYEKEE (reference sequence). The CDR3 DNA is TGTGCCAGCAGATTGGCAGGGGGTTATGGCTACACCTTC. This codes for CASRLAGGYGYTF.

This clonotype was picked up a small number of times. The genes are TRBV20-1 and TRBJ2-3, with no clear D. The germline V gene has CDR1 DFQATT and CDR2 SNEGSKA (reference sequence). This CDR3 is built from 12 residues. V lost 0 bases and J lost 4, with 5 bases in between. Here the CDR3 DNA reads TGCAGTGCTAGAGATCCCCCAGATACGCAGTATTTT. Translating gives CSARDPPDTQYF.

The rearrangement links TRBV28 to TRBJ2-3; TRBD2 aligns across 9 bases. The CDR3 totals 15 residues. The V gene's germline CDR1 is MDHEN and CDR2 SYDVKM. The trim removed 6 bases at V and 5 bases at J, leaving 9 bases unmatched. DNA of the CDR3: TGTGCCAGCAGCCAAGCGGGAGGATCCAAAGATACGCAGTATTTT. Translated, it gives CASSQAGGSKDTQYF.

CDR3 amino acids: CASRRGADYTEAFF. CDR3 bases: TGTGCCAGCAGGAGAGGGGCAGATTACACTGAAGCTTTCTTT. V and J are TRBV6-2 or TRBV6-3 and TRBJ1-1, with D possibly matching TRBD1 (5 bases). CDR1 is MNHEY and CDR2 is SVGEGT in the germline V gene. The V and J ends lost 6 bases and 3 bases respectively, with 14 bases between them. The CDR3 consists of 14 residues.

This rearrangement joins TRBV2 to TRBJ2-3; TRBD2 aligns across 9 bases. Germline CDR1 is SNHLY and CDR2 is FYNNEI. This CDR3 region has 18 residues. V lost 4 bases to trimming and J lost 1 base; unmatched junction nucleotides: 12. DNA for the CDR3: TGTGCCAGCAGTGTGCGACTAGCGGACTTAAGGGGCACAGATACGCAGTATTTT. Translating it yields CASSVRLADLRGTDTQYF.

The genes are TRBV20-1 and TRBJ2-7; tentatively, D is TRBD2 (6 bases). The CDR3 loop spans 14 amino acids. Trimming took off 7 bases at V and 4 bases at J, with 20 bases between the two ends. Germline lookup yields CDR1 DFQATT and CDR2 SNEGSKA (reference sequence). CDR3 DNA: TGCAGTGTCCGAACCCGAGCGGGCGGGTACGAGCAGTACTTC. Encoded protein: CSVRTRAGGYEQYF.

This clonotype was seen only a few times. V is TRBV29-1 and J is TRBJ1-1; D ambiguous. Trimming shortened V by 5 bases and J by 5 bases, and 9 bases separated the two germline ends. Germline CDR1 is SQVTM and CDR2 is ANQGSEA. The CDR3 spans 11 residues. The CDR3 here is CSVPLGTEAFF. As DNA, the CDR3 is TGCAGCGTTCCCTTAGGGACTGAAGCTTTCTTT.

This clonotype was seen more than once but under ten times. This chain connects TRBV27 to TRBJ2-7; TRBD2 agrees at 7 bases. The ends lost 2 bases at V and 6 bases at J; junction bases unmatched: 13. Germline CDR1 is MNHEY and CDR2 is SMNVEV (reference sequence). The CDR3 consists of 16 residues. The chain's CDR3 is CASSLIAGGPHGEQYF. CDR3 in DNA: TGTGCCAGCAGTTTAATAGCGGGTGGGCCCCATGGCGAGCAGTACTTC.

This clonotype was seen repeatedly, ten times or more. The chain employs TRBV20-1 and TRBJ2-7; no clear D. Trimming left V 5 bases short and J 5 bases short, with 19 bases between. Germline-derived CDR1 and CDR2 are DFQATT and SNEGSKA (reference sequence). The length of the CDR3 is 14 residues. The CDR3, as DNA: TGCAGTGCTTGGCTTTCTTTGTCTCCCCACGAGCAGTACTTC. This codes for CSAWLSLSPHEQYF.